These 10 T cell receptor beta chains were all obtained from the same sample, sequenced in a study of human T cells and chemical hapten exposure. One entry per CDR3 protein results from TCRdb running MiXCR on the RACE reads. Counted here are around 120,000 distinct CDR3 sequences, around an eighth occurring once; the ten biggest clones make up 1.1% to 1.5%. Time point meaning: patch test 1, 2 weeks after DPC sensitization. Indicated treatment: therapeutic diphenylcyclopropenone sensitization with weekly scalp DPC. This material consisted of whole blood, taken in connection with sensitization to the hapten diphenylcyclopropenone (DPC). The origin of the receptors is a woman in her forties or fifties with alopecia areata. Some clones in this sample may be carry-over from other donors' samples.

J is TRBJ1-1 and V is TRBV18, with 10 bases aligning to TRBD1. Germline assignment: CDR1 KGHSH and CDR2 LQKENI. The CDR3 spans 15 residues. The V segment lost 3 bases and the J segment 10 bases; nucleotides outside the gene matches: 11. The CDR3 protein is CASSPAGTGVLGAFF. The CDR3 DNA reads as TGTGCCAGCTCACCCGCCGGGACAGGGGTTTTGGGAGCTTTCTTT.

This clonotype has a handful of counts. This chain links TRBV19 with TRBJ1-2, with D unresolved. The ends were cut back, 5 bases at V and 2 bases at J, with 6 bases in the middle. The V gene's germline CDR1 is LNHDA and CDR2 SQIVND (reference sequence). CDR3 size: 12 residues. CDR3 nucleotides: TGTGCCAGTAGTGCCAGAAACTATGGCTACACCTTC. As protein: CASSARNYGYTF.

This clonotype turned up a few times. The rearrangement uses TRBV28 and TRBJ2-2, with D possibly matching TRBD1 (5 bases). The germline V and J ends were trimmed by 6 bases and 4 bases, with 18 bases remaining between them. This CDR3 is 16 amino acids long. In germline, CDR1 is MDHEN, CDR2 SYDVKM. The CDR3 DNA sequence: TGTGCCAGCAGCCTCTATGTGTCAGGGTCCACCGGGGAGCTGTTTTTT. Translating it yields CASSLYVSGSTGELFF.

CDR3 residues: CASSPSGQGYEKLFF. The CDR3 DNA is TGTGCCAGCAGCCCCTCGGGACAGGGGTACGAAAAACTGTTTTTT. This chain uses TRBV28 with TRBJ1-4; 10 bases are shared with TRBD1. V lost 6 bases, J lost 8 bases, and 9 bases stayed unmatched. Per germline, CDR1 MDHEN and CDR2 SYDVKM. This CDR3 comprises 15 residues. Combining the CDR3 with reference TRBV28 and TRBJ1-4 gives the whole variable domain DVKVTQSSRYLVKRTGEKVFLECVQDMDHENMFWYRQDPGLGLRLIYFSYDVKMKEKGDIPEGYSVSREKKERFSLILESASTNQTSMYLCASSPSGQGYEKLFFGSGTQLSVL.

V and J are TRBV11-3 and TRBJ2-7; 8 bases align to TRBD2. CDR3 length equals 13 residues. V dropped 5 bases and J dropped 6; count of bases not matched to a gene: 6. Germline CDR1 reads SGHNT; CDR2 reads YENEEA. CDR3 amino acids: CASSKIAGGEQYF. In nucleotides, the CDR3 is TGTGCCAGCAGCAAGATTGCGGGGGGCGAGCAGTACTTC. Full variable domain (missing parts from reference TRBV11-3 and TRBJ2-7): EAGVVQSPRYKIIEKKQPVAFWCNPISGHNTLYWYLQNLGQGPELLIRYENEEAVDDSQLPKDRFSAERLKGVDSTLKIQPAELGDSAVYLCASSKIAGGEQYFGPGTRLTVT.

The table lists this clonotype with a few counts. V and J are TRBV7-2 and TRBJ2-3; D gene uncertain. CDR3 size: 14 residues. Germline loops: CDR1 SGHTA, CDR2 FQGNSA. V was pared by 4 bases and J by 10 bases, with 18 bases between. The CDR3 DNA sequence: TGTGCCAGCAGCTCCACGAACCAGATTATTCCGCAGTATTTT. Residues: CASSSTNQIIPQYF.

The chain carries TRBV29-1 and TRBJ2-1, with D tentatively TRBD1 (5 bases). CDR3 length: 13 amino acids. CDR1 SQVTM and CDR2 ANQGSEA come from the germline V gene. V was pared by 4 bases and J by 8 bases, with 15 bases between. The DNA for the CDR3 is TGCAGCGTTGTTCTGCCAGTGGGGCATGAGCAGTTCTTC. Its translation: CSVVLPVGHEQFF.

J is TRBJ2-1 and V is TRBV12-3 or TRBV12-4; TRBD1 matches 8 bases. The ends lost 5 bases at V and 9 bases at J; junction bases unmatched: 9. The CDR3 contains 14 residues. The CDR3 nucleotides read TGTGCCAGCAGTCCCCGGGACAGGTACCCTGAGCAGTTCTTC. Amino acid sequence: CASSPRDRYPEQFF.

This clonotype was seen at least ten times. V gene TRBV29-1 combines with J gene TRBJ2-1; D is undetermined. CDR1 is SQVTM and CDR2 is ANQGSEA in the germline V gene. With 1 base removed from V and 8 bases from J, the gap between germline ends came to 15 bases. CDR3 size: 14 residues. The CDR3 region has the DNA TGCAGCGTTGAAGTCCCCATTGGGCTCCATGAGCAGTTCTTC. Protein: CSVEVPIGLHEQFF.

This clonotype was seen more than once but under ten times. The J gene is TRBJ2-7, the V gene TRBV29-1; 7 bases match TRBD2. Trimming cost V 7 bases and J 5 bases; bases outside gene matches: 8. Germline lookup yields CDR1 SQVTM and CDR2 ANQGSEA. This CDR3 spans 12 amino acids. The CDR3 reads CSGGVGGDEQYF. For the CDR3, the DNA is TGCAGCGGCGGAGTGGGGGGGGACGAGCAGTACTTC.